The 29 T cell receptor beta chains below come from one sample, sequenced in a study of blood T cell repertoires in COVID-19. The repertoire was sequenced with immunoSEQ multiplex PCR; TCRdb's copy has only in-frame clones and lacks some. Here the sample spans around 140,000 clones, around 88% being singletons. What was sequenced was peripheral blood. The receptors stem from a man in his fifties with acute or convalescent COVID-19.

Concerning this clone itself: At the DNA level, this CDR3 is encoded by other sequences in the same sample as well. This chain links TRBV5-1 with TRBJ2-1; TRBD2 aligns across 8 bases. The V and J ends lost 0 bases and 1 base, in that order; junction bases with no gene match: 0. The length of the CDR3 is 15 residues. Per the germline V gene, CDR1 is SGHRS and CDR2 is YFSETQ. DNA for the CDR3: TGCGCCAGCAGCTTGGCTAGCGGGTCCTACAATGAGCAGTTCTTC. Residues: CASSLASGSYNEQFF.

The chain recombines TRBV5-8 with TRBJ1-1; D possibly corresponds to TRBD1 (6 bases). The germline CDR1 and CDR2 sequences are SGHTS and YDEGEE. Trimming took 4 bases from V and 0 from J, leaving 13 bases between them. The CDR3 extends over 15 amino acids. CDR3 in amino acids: CASSLRTAMNTEAFF. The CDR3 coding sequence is TGTGCCAGCAGCCTTCGGACAGCCATGAACACTGAAGCTTTCTTT.

The CDR3 DNA reads as TGTGCCAGTAGTCGGAGACTATGGTCCGGAAACACCATATATTTT. It codes for CASSRRLWSGNTIYF. The chain combines TRBV19 with TRBJ1-3; D is unresolved. The CDR3 spans 15 residues. Germline V gives CDR1 LNHDA, CDR2 SQIVND (reference sequence). V dropped 5 bases and J dropped 4 bases, with 15 bases sitting between them.

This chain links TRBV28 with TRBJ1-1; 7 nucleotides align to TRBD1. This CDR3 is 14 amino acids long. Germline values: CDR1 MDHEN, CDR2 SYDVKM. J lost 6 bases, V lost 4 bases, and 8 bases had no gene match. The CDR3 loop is CASSSGMGTAEAFF. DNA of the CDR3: TGTGCCAGCAGTTCCGGAATGGGGACAGCTGAAGCTTTCTTT.

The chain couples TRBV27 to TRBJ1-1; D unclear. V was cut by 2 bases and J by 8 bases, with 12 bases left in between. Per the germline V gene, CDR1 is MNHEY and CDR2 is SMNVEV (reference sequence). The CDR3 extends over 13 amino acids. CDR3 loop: CASSLLGDGEAFF. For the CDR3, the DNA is TGTGCCAGCAGTTTACTAGGCGACGGAGAAGCTTTCTTT.

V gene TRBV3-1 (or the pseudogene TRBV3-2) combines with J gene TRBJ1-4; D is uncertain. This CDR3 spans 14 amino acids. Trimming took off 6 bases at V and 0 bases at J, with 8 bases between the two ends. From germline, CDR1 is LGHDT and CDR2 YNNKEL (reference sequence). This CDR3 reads CASRASATNEKLFF. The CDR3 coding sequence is TGTGCCAGCAGGGCTTCAGCAACTAATGAAAAACTGTTTTTT.

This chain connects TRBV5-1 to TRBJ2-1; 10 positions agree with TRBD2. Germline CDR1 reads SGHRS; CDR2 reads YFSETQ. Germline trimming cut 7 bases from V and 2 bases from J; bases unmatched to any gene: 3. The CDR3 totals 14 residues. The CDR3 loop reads CASFLAGAYNEQFF. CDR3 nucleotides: TGCGCCAGCTTCCTAGCGGGGGCCTACAATGAGCAGTTCTTC.

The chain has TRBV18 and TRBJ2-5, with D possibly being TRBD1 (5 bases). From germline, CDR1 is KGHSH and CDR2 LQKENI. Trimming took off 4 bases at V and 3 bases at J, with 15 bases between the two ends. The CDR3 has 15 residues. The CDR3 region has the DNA TGTGCCAGCTCACTTTCACCAGGGTCCGAAGAGACCCAGTACTTC. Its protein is CASSLSPGSEETQYF.

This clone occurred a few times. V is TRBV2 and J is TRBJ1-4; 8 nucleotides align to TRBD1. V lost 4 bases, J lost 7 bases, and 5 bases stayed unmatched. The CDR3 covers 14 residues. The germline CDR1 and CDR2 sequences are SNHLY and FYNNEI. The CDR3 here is CASSGLTGGEKLFF. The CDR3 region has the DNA TGTGCCAGCAGTGGACTCACAGGGGGTGAAAAACTGTTTTTT. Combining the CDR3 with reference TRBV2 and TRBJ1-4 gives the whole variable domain EPEVTQTPSHQVTQMGQEVILRCVPISNHLYFYWYRQILGQKVEFLVSFYNNEISEKSEIFDDQFSVERPDGSNFTLKIRSTKLEDSAMYFCASSGLTGGEKLFFGSGTQLSVL.

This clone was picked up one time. The DNA for the CDR3 is TGCGCCAGCAGCTTGGGACTAGCGGGGAGAGAGACCCAGTACTTC. Its translation is CASSLGLAGRETQYF. J is TRBJ2-5 and V is TRBV5-1; 11 nucleotides agree with TRBD2. V lost 0 bases, J lost 4 bases, and 2 bases stayed unmatched. This CDR3 is built from 15 residues. Per the germline V gene, CDR1 is SGHRS and CDR2 is YFSETQ.

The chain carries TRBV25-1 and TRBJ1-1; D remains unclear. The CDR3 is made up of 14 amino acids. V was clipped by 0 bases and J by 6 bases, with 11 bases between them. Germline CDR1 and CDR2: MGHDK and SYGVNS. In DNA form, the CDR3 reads TGTGCCAGCAGTGAATATGGAGGGAGGGCTGAAGCTTTCTTT. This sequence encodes CASSEYGGRAEAFF.

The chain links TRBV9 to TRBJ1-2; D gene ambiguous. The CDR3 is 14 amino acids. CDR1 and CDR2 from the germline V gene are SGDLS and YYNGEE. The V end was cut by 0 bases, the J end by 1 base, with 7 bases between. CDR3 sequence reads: CASSVAGSNYGYTF. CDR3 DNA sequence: TGTGCCAGCAGCGTAGCCGGGAGTAACTATGGCTACACCTTC.

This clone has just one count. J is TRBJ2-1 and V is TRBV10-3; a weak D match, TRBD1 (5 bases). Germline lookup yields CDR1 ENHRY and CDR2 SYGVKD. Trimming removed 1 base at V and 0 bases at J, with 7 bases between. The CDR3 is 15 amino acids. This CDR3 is CAISELGDSYNEQFF. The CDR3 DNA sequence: TGTGCCATCAGTGAGTTAGGGGACTCCTACAATGAGCAGTTCTTC.

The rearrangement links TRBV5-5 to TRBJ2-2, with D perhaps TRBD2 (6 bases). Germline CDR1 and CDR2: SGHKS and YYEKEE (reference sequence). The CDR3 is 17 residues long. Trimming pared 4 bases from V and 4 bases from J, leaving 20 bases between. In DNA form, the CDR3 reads TGTGCCAGCAGCCTCCGCGGGGACTCTTCGTTCACCGGGGAGCTGTTTTTT. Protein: CASSLRGDSSFTGELFF.

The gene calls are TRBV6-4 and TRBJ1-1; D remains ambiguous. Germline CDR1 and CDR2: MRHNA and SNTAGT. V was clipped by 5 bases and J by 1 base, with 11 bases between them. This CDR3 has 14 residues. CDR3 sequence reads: CASSTSPGNTEAFF. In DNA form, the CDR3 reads TGTGCCAGCAGTACGAGTCCTGGGAACACTGAAGCTTTCTTT.

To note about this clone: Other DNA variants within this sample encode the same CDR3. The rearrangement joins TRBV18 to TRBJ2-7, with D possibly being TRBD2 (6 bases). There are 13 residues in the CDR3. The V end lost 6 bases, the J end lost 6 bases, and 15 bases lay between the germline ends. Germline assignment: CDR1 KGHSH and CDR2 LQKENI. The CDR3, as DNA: TGTGCCAGCTCCCCAGGGCGGGGTGGCGAGCAGTACTTC. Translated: CASSPGRGGEQYF.

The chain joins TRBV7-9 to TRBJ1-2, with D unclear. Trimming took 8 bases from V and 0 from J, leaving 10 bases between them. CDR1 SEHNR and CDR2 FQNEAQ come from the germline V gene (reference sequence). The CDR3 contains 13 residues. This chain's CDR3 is CASAGSANYGYTF. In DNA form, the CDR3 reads TGTGCCAGCGCAGGATCCGCTAACTATGGCTACACCTTC.

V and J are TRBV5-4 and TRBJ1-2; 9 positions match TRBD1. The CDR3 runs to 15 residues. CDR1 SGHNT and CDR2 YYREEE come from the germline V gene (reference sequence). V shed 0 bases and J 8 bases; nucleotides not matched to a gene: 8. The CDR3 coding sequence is TGTGCCAGCAGCTTGGATACAGGGGGCTTGAGGGGCTACACCTTC. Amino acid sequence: CASSLDTGGLRGYTF.

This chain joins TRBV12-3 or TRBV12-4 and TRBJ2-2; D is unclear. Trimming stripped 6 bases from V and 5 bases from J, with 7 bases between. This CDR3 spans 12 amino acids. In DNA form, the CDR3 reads TGTGCCAGCAGCCGTCGGACCGGGGAGCTGTTTTTT. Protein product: CASSRRTGELFF.

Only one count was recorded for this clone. The CDR3 here is CASSQVGQAPEKLFF. The CDR3 nucleotides read TGCGCCAGCAGCCAAGTGGGCCAGGCGCCTGAAAAACTGTTTTTT. This sequence joins TRBV4-1 and TRBJ1-4; no clear D gene. The CDR3 length is 15 residues. The V end was cut by 1 base, the J end by 7 bases, with 13 bases between. The V gene's germline CDR1 is MGHRA and CDR2 YSYEKL.

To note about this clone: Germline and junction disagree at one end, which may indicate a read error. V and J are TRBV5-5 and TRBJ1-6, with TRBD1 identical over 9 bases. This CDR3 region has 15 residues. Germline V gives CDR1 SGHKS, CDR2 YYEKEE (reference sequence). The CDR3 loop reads CASTLGGQGYSPLHF. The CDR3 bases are TGTGCCAGCACCTTGGGGGGACAGGGTTATTCACCCCTCCACTTT.

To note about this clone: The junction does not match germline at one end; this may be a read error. In DNA, the CDR3 is TGCGCCCGCAGCTTGGCGGGGGCGGGGGGAGCTTTCTTT. Its translation is CARSLAGAGGAFF. The chain recombines TRBV5-1 with TRBJ1-1, with a possible D match to TRBD1 (6 bases). The CDR3 totals 13 residues. Germline V gene sequence: CDR1 SGHRS, CDR2 YFSETQ.

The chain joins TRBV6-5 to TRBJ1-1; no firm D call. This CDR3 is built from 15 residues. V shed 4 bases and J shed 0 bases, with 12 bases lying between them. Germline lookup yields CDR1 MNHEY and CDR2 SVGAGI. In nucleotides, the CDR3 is TGTGCCAGCAGTTCCTATTCCGGGATGAACACTGAAGCTTTCTTT. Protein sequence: CASSSYSGMNTEAFF.

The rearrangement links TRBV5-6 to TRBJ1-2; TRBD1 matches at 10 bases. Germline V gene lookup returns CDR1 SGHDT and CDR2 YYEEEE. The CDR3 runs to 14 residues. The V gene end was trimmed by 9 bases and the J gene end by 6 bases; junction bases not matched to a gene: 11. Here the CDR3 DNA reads TGTGCCACCCTCGGGACAGGGGTCGGGGATGGCTACACCTTC. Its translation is CATLGTGVGDGYTF.

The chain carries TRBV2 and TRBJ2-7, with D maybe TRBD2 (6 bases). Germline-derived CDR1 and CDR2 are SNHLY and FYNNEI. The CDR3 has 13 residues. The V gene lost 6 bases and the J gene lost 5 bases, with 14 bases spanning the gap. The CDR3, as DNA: TGTGCCAGCAGGATCGGGACTGGGGACGAGCAGTACTTC. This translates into CASRIGTGDEQYF.

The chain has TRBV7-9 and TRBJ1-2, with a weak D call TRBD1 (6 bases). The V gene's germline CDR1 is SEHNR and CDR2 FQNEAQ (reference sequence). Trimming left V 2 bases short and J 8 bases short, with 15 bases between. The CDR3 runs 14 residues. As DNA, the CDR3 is TGTGCCAGCAGCTTACACTCAGGGGAAGACGGCTACACCTTC. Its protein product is CASSLHSGEDGYTF.

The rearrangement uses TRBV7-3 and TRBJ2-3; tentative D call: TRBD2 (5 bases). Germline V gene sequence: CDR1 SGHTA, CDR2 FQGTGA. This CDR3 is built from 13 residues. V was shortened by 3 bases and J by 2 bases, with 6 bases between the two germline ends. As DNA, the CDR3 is TGTGCCAGCAGCTTTGACTACACAGATACGCAGTATTTT. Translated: CASSFDYTDTQYF.

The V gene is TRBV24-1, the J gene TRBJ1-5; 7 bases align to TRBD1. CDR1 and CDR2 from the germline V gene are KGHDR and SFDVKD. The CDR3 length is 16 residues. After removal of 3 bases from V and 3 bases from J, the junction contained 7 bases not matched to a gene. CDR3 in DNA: TGTGCCACCAGTGATGGGGACAGTCTTTACAATCAGCCCCAGCATTTT. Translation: CATSDGDSLYNQPQHF.

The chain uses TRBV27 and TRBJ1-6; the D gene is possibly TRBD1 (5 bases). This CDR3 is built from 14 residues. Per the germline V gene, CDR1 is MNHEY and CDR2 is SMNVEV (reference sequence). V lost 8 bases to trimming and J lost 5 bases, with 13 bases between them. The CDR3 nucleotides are TGTGCCAGCCATGGCAGGGTTGATAATTCACCCCTCCACTTT. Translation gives CASHGRVDNSPLHF.